Listed here are 5 T cell receptor beta chains from one sample, sequenced in a study of blood T cell repertoires in COVID-19. Produced via immunoSEQ multiplex PCR; TCRdb's table is partial and in-frame only. The sample has roughly 700,000 clones, approximately 90% seen once. The sequenced material came from peripheral blood. These receptors came from a woman between 18 and 29 years old with acute or convalescent COVID-19.

The chain recombines TRBV10-3 with TRBJ1-2; D unclear. Germline values: CDR1 ENHRY, CDR2 SYGVKD. Between the trimmed V and J ends, which lost 0 bases and 0 bases, there was a span of 8 bases. The CDR3 has 15 residues. The CDR3 here is CAISESARTNYGYTF. Written as DNA, the CDR3 is TGTGCCATCAGTGAGTCTGCCAGGACTAACTATGGCTACACCTTC.

V and J are TRBV9 and TRBJ1-1, with D tentatively TRBD1 (6 bases). The V end lost 0 bases, the J end lost 4 bases, and 13 bases lay between the germline ends. This CDR3 has 15 amino acids. Per germline, CDR1 SGDLS and CDR2 YYNGEE. The CDR3 nucleotides read TGTGCCAGCAGCGTAGACCCTAGGGGGAGCACTGAAGCTTTCTTT. The encoded protein is CASSVDPRGSTEAFF.

The rearrangement links TRBV9 to TRBJ1-1, with D tentatively TRBD1 (5 bases). CDR1 SGDLS and CDR2 YYNGEE come from the germline V gene. V shed 4 bases and J shed 1 base, with 11 bases lying between them. The CDR3 covers 14 residues. As DNA, the CDR3 is TGTGCCAGCAGCTCAATTACAGGGAACACTGAAGCTTTCTTT. Translating it yields CASSSITGNTEAFF.

The chain employs TRBV7-2 and TRBJ1-6; D is undetermined. Trimming took 5 bases from V and 2 from J, leaving 10 bases between them. The germline V gene has CDR1 SGHTA and CDR2 FQGNSA. The CDR3 consists of 15 residues. CDR3 protein: CASSLRVAYNSPLHF. CDR3 nucleotide sequence: TGTGCCAGCAGCCTGAGAGTGGCCTATAATTCACCCCTCCACTTT.

J is TRBJ1-2 and V is TRBV7-8, with unresolved D. V was clipped by 5 bases and J by 1 base, with 14 bases between them. This CDR3 spans 15 amino acids. Germline CDR1 reads SGHVS; CDR2 reads FQNEAQ. The CDR3 protein is CASSQSGSFNYGYTF. CDR3 DNA sequence: TGTGCCAGCAGCCAATCGGGTTCTTTTAACTATGGCTACACCTTC.